This T cell receptor beta chain originates from a study of blood T cell repertoires in COVID-19. The J segment lost 3 bases and the V segment lost 6 bases, leaving 7 bases of the junction unmatched. Germline V gene data show CDR1 as MNHEY and CDR2 as SVGAGI. The CDR3 contains 15 residues. The data were produced by immunoSEQ multiplex PCR, yet TCRdb's version contains in-frame clones alone and is incomplete. This table holds approximately 100,000 clones, 70% to 90% found once. Material: peripheral blood. This TCR was recovered from a human donor with COVID-19, enrolled during active disease. The donor label of this sample is uncertain. V usage is TRBV6-5 and J usage is TRBJ2-2; 7 bases align to TRBD1. CDR3 sequence (DNA): TGTGCCAGCAGCAACAGGGGCCAGGACACCGGGGAGCTGTTTTTT. As protein: CASSNRGQDTGELFF.